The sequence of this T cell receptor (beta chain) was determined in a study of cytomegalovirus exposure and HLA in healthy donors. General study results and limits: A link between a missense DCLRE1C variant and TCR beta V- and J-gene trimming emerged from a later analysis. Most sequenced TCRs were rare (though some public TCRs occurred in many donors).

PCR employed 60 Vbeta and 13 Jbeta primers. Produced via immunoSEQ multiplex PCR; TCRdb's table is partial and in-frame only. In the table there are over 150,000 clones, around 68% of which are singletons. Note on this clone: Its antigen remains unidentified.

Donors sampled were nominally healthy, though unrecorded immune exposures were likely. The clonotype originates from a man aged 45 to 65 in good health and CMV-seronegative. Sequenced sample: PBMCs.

The CDR3 DNA reads as TGCGCCAGCAGTCTGGGGGGGACAGGGGTCTACGAGCAGTACTTC. Protein: CASSLGGTGVYEQYF. This chain uses TRBV5-1 with TRBJ2-7; 10 positions agree with TRBD1. CDR1 and CDR2 (germline): SGHRS, YFSETQ. This CDR3 contains 15 residues. V shed 5 bases, J shed 3 bases, and the junction held 8 bases outside the gene matches.